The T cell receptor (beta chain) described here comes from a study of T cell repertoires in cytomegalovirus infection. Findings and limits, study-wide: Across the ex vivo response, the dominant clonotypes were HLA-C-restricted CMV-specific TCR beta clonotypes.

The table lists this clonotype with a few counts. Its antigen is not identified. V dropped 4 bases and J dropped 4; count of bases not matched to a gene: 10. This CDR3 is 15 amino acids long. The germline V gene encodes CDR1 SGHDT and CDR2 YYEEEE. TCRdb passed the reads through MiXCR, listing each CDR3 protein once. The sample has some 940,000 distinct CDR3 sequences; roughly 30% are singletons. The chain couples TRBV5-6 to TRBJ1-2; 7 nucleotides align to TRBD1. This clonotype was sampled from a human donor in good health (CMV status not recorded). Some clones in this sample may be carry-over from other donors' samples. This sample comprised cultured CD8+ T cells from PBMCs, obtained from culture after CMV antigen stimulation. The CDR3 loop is CASSPPTGQSYGYTF. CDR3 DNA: TGTGCCAGCAGCCCACCGACAGGGCAGAGCTATGGCTACACCTTC.